This T cell receptor beta chain was recorded in a study of cytotoxic CD8 clonotypes in ibrutinib-treated CLL. Across the study: Partial responses numbered around 25 and complete responses 2; after a median around 74 months, about 14 stayed remitted and roughly twelve progressed.

Clones were read by immunoSEQ multiplex PCR, and TCRdb kept only the in-frame ones, dropping some. Found here are around 330,000 clones, roughly 70% of them singletons; the top ten hold 6% to 6.5%. Germline V gene lookup returns CDR1 MDHEN and CDR2 SYDVKM. CDR3 length: 16 residues. V shed 2 bases, J shed 9 bases, and the junction held 11 bases outside the gene matches. This TCR came from a human donor with chronic lymphocytic leukemia. The input for sequencing was PBMCs, taken after 36 months of ibrutinib treatment. The rearrangement uses TRBV28 and TRBJ1-2; 11 bases agree with TRBD1. The CDR3 DNA reads TGTGCCAGCAGTTTACCCTCCGTGGGGACAGGGGGTAGCTACACCTTC. Translation gives CASSLPSVGTGGSYTF.